The 11 T cell receptor beta chains in this list originate from one sample, sequenced in a study of siplizumab effects on memory and regulatory T cells. Method: immunoSEQ multiplex PCR; TCRdb's copy keeps in-frame clones and lacks some. Among about 100,000 clones listed, about nine tenths were seen once. The sample taken for sequencing was non-Treg CD4+ T cells sorted from blood. The receptors originated from a human donor in good health.

V usage is TRBV30 and J usage is TRBJ2-7, with TRBD2 matching over 16 bases. CDR1 and CDR2 (germline): GTSNPN, SVGIG (reference sequence). Trimming cost V 2 bases and J 2 bases; bases outside gene matches: 12. The CDR3 sequence is 19 residues long. CDR3 nucleotides: TGTGCCTGGAGTCTGTACGTGGGACTAGCGGGAGGGCCAACCTACGAGCAGTACTTC. This sequence encodes CAWSLYVGLAGGPTYEQYF.

The chain has TRBV6-6 and TRBJ2-3; D not certain. The V and J ends lost 2 bases and 2 bases respectively, with 11 bases between them. Germline CDR1 MNHNY, CDR2 SVGAGI (reference sequence). The CDR3 is 15 residues long. CDR3: CASSYKSGLTDTQYF. The CDR3 DNA reads TGTGCCAGCAGTTACAAGTCGGGCCTCACAGATACGCAGTATTTT.

CDR3 protein: CASSSSGTRNEQFF. In nucleotides, the CDR3 is TGTGCCAGTAGTTCCTCCGGGACTCGGAATGAGCAGTTCTTC. The J gene is TRBJ2-1, the V gene TRBV19; perhaps TRBD2 as D (6 bases). This CDR3 comprises 14 residues. Germline loops: CDR1 LNHDA, CDR2 SQIVND (reference sequence). Trimming shortened V by 5 bases and J by 7 bases, and 15 bases separated the two germline ends. Drawing the rest from reference TRBV19 and TRBJ2-1, the complete variable domain is DGGITQSPKYLFRKEGQNVTLSCEQNLNHDAMYWYRQDPGQGLRLIYYSQIVNDFQKGDIAEGYSVSREKKESFPLTVTSAQKNPTAFYLCASSSSGTRNEQFFGPGTRLTVL.

The chain has TRBV6-5 and TRBJ2-1, with D perhaps given as TRBD1 or TRBD2 (5 bases each). Germline V gene sequence: CDR1 MNHEY, CDR2 SVGAGI. The CDR3 is 15 amino acids. Trimming stripped 2 bases from V and 6 bases from J, with 14 bases between. The CDR3 loop reads CASSYEGKGFNEQFF. DNA for the CDR3: TGTGCCAGCAGTTACGAGGGGAAGGGGTTCAATGAGCAGTTCTTC.

The J gene is TRBJ2-3, the V gene TRBV4-2; TRBD2 agrees at 9 bases. The V gene's germline CDR1 is LGHNA and CDR2 YNFKEQ. Trimming removed 0 bases from V and 2 bases from J; junction bases left unmatched: 3. The CDR3 is made up of 16 amino acids. CDR3 bases: TGTGCCAGCAGCCAAGAAGGGACTAGCTCCACAGATACGCAGTATTTT. This encodes CASSQEGTSSTDTQYF.

V is TRBV7-2 and J is TRBJ2-7, with TRBD1 matching over 8 bases. The CDR3 is 14 amino acids. V shed 5 bases, J shed 0 bases, and the junction held 3 bases outside the gene matches. CDR1 is SGHTA, CDR2 FQGNSA, per germline. CDR3 DNA sequence: TGTGCCAGCAGCATTACAGGGGGCTCCTACGAGCAGTACTTC. It is translated as CASSITGGSYEQYF.

The sample holds a few counts of this clone. The rearrangement joins TRBV7-2 to TRBJ2-5; D not certain. Germline-derived CDR1 and CDR2 are SGHTA and FQGNSA. V lost 0 bases and J 4 bases, leaving 3 bases between the germline ends. This CDR3 region has 12 residues. The CDR3 is CASSLASETQYF. The CDR3, as DNA: TGTGCCAGCAGCTTAGCGTCAGAGACCCAGTACTTC.

The rearrangement joins TRBV5-1 to TRBJ1-1; D is unresolved. CDR3 length: 14 residues. Germline CDR1 SGHRS, CDR2 YFSETQ. V dropped 0 bases and J dropped 4 bases, with 10 bases sitting between them. The CDR3 is CASSLVRAGTEAFF. CDR3 bases: TGCGCCAGCAGCTTGGTTCGGGCCGGCACTGAAGCTTTCTTT.

V usage is TRBV7-9 and J usage is TRBJ2-6, with 7 positions matching TRBD1. Germline V gene lookup returns CDR1 SEHNR and CDR2 FQNEAQ (reference sequence). The CDR3 runs 15 residues. V lost 4 bases, J lost 4 bases, and 4 bases stayed unmatched. Here the CDR3 DNA reads TGTGCCAGCAGCTCTACAGGGGACGGGGCCAACGTCCTGACTTTC. Protein product: CASSSTGDGANVLTF.

The V and J genes are TRBV5-1 and TRBJ2-7, with D hard to call. CDR3 size: 13 residues. Trimming took off 3 bases at V and 0 bases at J, with 7 bases between the two ends. In germline, CDR1 is SGHRS, CDR2 YFSETQ. Written as DNA, the CDR3 is TGCGCCAGCAGCTCAAGCAGCTCCTACGAGCAGTACTTC. This codes for CASSSSSSYEQYF.

The V gene is TRBV7-9, the J gene TRBJ2-1; D remains unclear. Trimming took 1 base from V and 7 from J, leaving 11 bases between them. The CDR3 has 14 residues. In germline, CDR1 is SEHNR, CDR2 FQNEAQ (reference sequence). The DNA of the CDR3 is TGTGCCAGCAGCTTAGATGGTTTACCAAATGAGCAGTTCTTC. Its protein is CASSLDGLPNEQFF.